Listed here are 14 T cell receptor beta chains from one sample, sequenced in a study of CD8 T cells in Susac syndrome (dated by TCRdb to about 2019). Libraries were constructed by the immunoSEQ multiplex PCR assay. RNA was extracted using the RNeasy kit, and about 0.5 to 1 ug of the RNA was reverse transcribed with random hexamers. TCRdb itself trimmed the public reads at Q25 with fastp, ran MiXCR and retained productive beta chains. Every distinct CDR3 protein forms one entry, paired with its most common genes and DNA. This sample comprises more than 150,000 distinct CDR3 sequences, roughly 95% of them detected only once. 0.15% to 0.2% of the sample rests with the top ten. The sample consisted of CD4+ T cells from PBMCs. The receptors here all came from a human donor with Susac syndrome.

The chain recombines TRBV20-1 with TRBJ2-3; D ambiguous. Per the germline V gene, CDR1 is DFQATT and CDR2 is SNEGSKA (reference sequence). Trimming removed 5 bases at V and 6 bases at J, with 9 bases between. The CDR3 has 11 amino acids. CDR3 DNA sequence: TGCAGTGCTGGCCTCGGGGATACGCAGTATTTT. As protein: CSAGLGDTQYF.

This sequence joins TRBV3-1 and TRBJ1-6; D is ambiguous. The V gene's germline CDR1 is LGHDT and CDR2 YNNKEL (reference sequence). V dropped 0 bases and J dropped 10 bases, with 7 bases sitting between them. The CDR3 length is 13 residues. CDR3 amino acids: CASSQDWRSPLHF. CDR3 nucleotides: TGTGCCAGCAGCCAAGATTGGAGGTCACCCCTCCACTTT.

This chain connects TRBV20-1 to TRBJ1-2, with 7 bases identical to TRBD1. This CDR3 has 15 amino acids. Looked up from germline, CDR1 is DFQATT and CDR2 is SNEGSKA (reference sequence). The trim removed 5 bases at V and 5 bases at J, leaving 14 bases unmatched. The CDR3 DNA sequence: TGCAGTGCTCCCCTGACAACCGGGACAGATTATGGCTACACCTTC. Its translation is CSAPLTTGTDYGYTF.

V is TRBV4-3 and J is TRBJ2-5; D may be TRBD2 (5 bases). The CDR3 covers 14 residues. V was pared by 3 bases and J by 5 bases, with 13 bases between. Germline V gives CDR1 LGHNA, CDR2 YSLEER. CDR3 DNA: TGCGCCAGCAGCCAGGGCCTCGGACTGGAGACCCAGTACTTC. This codes for CASSQGLGLETQYF.

J is TRBJ2-7 and V is TRBV2; D ambiguous. The V gene's germline CDR1 is SNHLY and CDR2 FYNNEI. The ends were cut back, 7 bases at V and 0 bases at J, with 10 bases in the middle. The CDR3 spans 13 residues. DNA of the CDR3: TGTGCCAGCAAACCATACAGCTCCTACGAGCAGTACTTC. It specifies CASKPYSSYEQYF.

The J gene is TRBJ1-2, the V gene TRBV7-9; 9 nucleotides line up with TRBD1. This CDR3 contains 14 residues. V gave up 5 bases and J gave up 8 bases; unmatched junction bases: 9. Germline V gene sequence: CDR1 SEHNR, CDR2 FQNEAQ (reference sequence). CDR3 nucleotide sequence: TGTGCCAGCAGCGCCGGGACAGGGAGCAACGGCTACACCTTC. Translated, it gives CASSAGTGSNGYTF.

This chain connects TRBV9 to TRBJ2-2; 13 nucleotides align to TRBD2. The germline V gene has CDR1 SGDLS and CDR2 YYNGEE. CDR3 length: 16 residues. With V trimmed by 4 bases and J by 8 bases, 8 bases remained unmatched. The CDR3 region has the DNA TGTGCCAGCAGCTTAAGGACTAGCGGGGGTGGTGGGGAGCTGTTTTTT. It specifies CASSLRTSGGGGELFF.

The genes are TRBV7-9 and TRBJ2-7; TRBD1 or TRBD2 may be the D gene (5 bases each). Per germline, CDR1 SEHNR and CDR2 FQNEAQ (reference sequence). Trimming took off 5 bases at V and 5 bases at J, with 10 bases between the two ends. The CDR3 totals 12 residues. The CDR3 region is CASSVRENEQYF. The CDR3 DNA sequence: TGTGCCAGCAGCGTCAGGGAGAACGAGCAGTACTTC.

The V gene is TRBV2, the J gene TRBJ2-6; no firm D call. The V and J ends lost 4 bases and 0 bases respectively, with 13 bases between them. This CDR3 spans 17 amino acids. From germline, CDR1 is SNHLY and CDR2 FYNNEI. The CDR3 bases are TGTGCCAGCAGTGTGGAGAGACACTTCTCTGGGGCCAACGTCCTGACTTTC. It is translated as CASSVERHFSGANVLTF.

V and J are TRBV9 and TRBJ2-1, with 7 bases fitting TRBD2. V was pared by 4 bases and J by 2 bases, with 9 bases of the junction left unmatched. This CDR3 spans 16 amino acids. Germline lookup yields CDR1 SGDLS and CDR2 YYNGEE. The CDR3 DNA is TGTGCCAGCAGCCCCCGGGGTGGGGGGGCCTACAATGAGCAGTTCTTC. The encoded protein is CASSPRGGGAYNEQFF.

The V and J genes are TRBV6-1 and TRBJ2-6; D gene ambiguous. Germline V gene lookup returns CDR1 MNHNS and CDR2 SASEGT. Trimming shortened V by 6 bases and J by 0 bases, and 9 bases separated the two germline ends. This CDR3 contains 15 residues. The CDR3 spells CASSRVLSGANVLTF. The DNA for the CDR3 is TGTGCCAGCAGCCGTGTCCTCTCTGGGGCCAACGTCCTGACTTTC.

The chain links TRBV9 to TRBJ2-3; D gene uncertain. This CDR3 region has 14 residues. With 2 bases removed from V and 6 bases from J, the gap between germline ends came to 13 bases. Per the germline V gene, CDR1 is SGDLS and CDR2 is YYNGEE. The DNA of the CDR3 is TGTGCCAGCAGCGTCTTAAGTGGTGTGGATACGCAGTATTTT. Its translation is CASSVLSGVDTQYF. Full variable domain (outside the CDR3, taken from reference TRBV9 and TRBJ2-3): DSGVTQTPKHLITATGQRVTLRCSPRSGDLSVYWYQQSLDQGLQFLIQYYNGEERAKGNILERFSAQQFPDLHSELNLSSLELGDSALYFCASSVLSGVDTQYFGPGTRLTVL.

CDR3 sequence reads: CSVKRQSGTQYF. The DNA for the CDR3 is TGCAGCGTTAAAAGGCAGTCCGGGACGCAGTATTTT. The rearrangement joins TRBV29-1 to TRBJ2-3; D gene uncertain. This CDR3 comprises 12 residues. Germline values: CDR1 SQVTM, CDR2 ANQGSEA. Trimming took off 5 bases at V and 9 bases at J, with 15 bases between the two ends.

The chain links TRBV5-4 to TRBJ2-1; 8 bases agree with TRBD1. There are 16 residues in the CDR3. The germline CDR1 and CDR2 sequences are SGHNT and YYREEE (reference sequence). Germline trimming cut 4 bases from V and 6 bases from J; bases unmatched to any gene: 12. The CDR3 region has the DNA TGTGCCAGCAGCCACACCGGGACAGGAGTACTCAATGAGCAGTTCTTC. Encoded protein: CASSHTGTGVLNEQFF. Variable domain in full (rest from reference TRBV5-4 and TRBJ2-1): ETGVTQSPTHLIKTRGQQVTLRCSSQSGHNTVSWYQQALGQGPQFIFQYYREEENGRGNFPPRFSGLQFPNYSSELNVNALELDDSALYLCASSHTGTGVLNEQFFGPGTRLTVL.